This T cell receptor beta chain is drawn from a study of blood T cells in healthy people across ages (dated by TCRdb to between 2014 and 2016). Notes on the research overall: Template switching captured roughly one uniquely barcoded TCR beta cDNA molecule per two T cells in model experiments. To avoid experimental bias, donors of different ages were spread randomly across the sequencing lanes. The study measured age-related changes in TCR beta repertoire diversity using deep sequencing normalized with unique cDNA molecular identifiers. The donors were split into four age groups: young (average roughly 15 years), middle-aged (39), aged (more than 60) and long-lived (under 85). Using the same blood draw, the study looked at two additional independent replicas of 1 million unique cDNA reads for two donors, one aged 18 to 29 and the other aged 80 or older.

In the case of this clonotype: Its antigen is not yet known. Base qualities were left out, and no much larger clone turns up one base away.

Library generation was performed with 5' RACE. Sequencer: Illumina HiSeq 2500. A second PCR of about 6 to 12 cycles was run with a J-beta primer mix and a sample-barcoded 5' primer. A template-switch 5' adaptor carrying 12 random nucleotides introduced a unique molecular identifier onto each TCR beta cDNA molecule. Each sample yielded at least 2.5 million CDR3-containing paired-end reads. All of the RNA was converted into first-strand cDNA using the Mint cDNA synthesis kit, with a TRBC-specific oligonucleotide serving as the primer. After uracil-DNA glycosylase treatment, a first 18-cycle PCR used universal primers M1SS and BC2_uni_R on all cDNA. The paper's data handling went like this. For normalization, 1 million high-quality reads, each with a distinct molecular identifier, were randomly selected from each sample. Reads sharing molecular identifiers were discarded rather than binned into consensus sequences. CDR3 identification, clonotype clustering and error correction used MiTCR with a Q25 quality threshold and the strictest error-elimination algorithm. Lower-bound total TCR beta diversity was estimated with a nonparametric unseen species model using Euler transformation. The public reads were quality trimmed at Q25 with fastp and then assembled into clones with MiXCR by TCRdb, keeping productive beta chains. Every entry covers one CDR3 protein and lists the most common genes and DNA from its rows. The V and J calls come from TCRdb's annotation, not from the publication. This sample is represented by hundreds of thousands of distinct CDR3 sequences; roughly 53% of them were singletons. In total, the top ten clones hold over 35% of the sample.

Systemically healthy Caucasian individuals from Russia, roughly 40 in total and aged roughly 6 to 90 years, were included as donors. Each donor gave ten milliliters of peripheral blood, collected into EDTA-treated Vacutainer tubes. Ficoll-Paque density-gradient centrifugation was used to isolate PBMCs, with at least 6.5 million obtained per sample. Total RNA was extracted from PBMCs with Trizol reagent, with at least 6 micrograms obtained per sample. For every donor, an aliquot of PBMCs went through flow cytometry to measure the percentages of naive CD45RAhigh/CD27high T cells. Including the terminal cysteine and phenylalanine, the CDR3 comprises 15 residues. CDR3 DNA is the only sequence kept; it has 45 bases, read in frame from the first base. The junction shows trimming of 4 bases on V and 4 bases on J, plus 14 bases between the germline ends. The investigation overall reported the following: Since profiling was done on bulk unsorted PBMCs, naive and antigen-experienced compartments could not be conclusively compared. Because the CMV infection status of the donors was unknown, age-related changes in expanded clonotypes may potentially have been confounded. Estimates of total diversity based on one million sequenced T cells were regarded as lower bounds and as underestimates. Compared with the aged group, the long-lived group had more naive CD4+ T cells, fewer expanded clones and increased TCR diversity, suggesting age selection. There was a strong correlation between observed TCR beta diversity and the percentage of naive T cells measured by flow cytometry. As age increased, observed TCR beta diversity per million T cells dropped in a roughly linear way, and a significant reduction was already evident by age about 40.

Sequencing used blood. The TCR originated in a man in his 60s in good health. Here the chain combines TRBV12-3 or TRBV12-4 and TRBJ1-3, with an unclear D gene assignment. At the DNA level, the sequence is TGTGCCAGCAGTTCTAGGCCCCAAGGGGGAAACACCATATATTTT. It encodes CASSSRPQGGNTIYF.